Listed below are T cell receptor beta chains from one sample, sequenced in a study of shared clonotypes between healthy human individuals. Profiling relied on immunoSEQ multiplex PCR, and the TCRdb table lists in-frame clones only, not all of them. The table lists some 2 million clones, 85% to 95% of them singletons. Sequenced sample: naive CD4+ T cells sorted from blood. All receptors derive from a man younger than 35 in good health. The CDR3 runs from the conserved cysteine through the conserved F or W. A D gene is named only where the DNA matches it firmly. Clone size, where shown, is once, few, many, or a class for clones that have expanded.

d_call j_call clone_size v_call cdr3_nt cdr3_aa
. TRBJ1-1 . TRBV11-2 TGTGCCAGCAGCCCTGTCGGACTTGGTAGGGAAGCTTTCTTT CASSPVGLGREAFF
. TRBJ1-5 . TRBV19 TGTGCCAGTAGTACCTTACACGGTCAGCCCCAGCATTTT CASSTLHGQPQHF
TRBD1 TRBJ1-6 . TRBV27 TGTGCCAGCAGCACCGGGACAGGGACGGTCGCTCCCCTCCACTTT CASSTGTGTVAPLHF
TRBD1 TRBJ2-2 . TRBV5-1 TGCGCCACTCCGACAGGGACGAACACCGGGGAGCTGTTTTTT CATPTGTNTGELFF
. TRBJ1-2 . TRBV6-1 TGTGCCAGCAGTGGTCGGACAGCGCCCTCGTACTATGGCTACACCTTC CASSGRTAPSYYGYTF
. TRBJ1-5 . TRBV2 TGTGCCAGCAGTGAAGAGACATCTCAGCCCCAGCATTTT CASSEETSQPQHF
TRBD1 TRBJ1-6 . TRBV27 TGTGCCAGCAGCCAGGGGGCCTATAATTCACCCCTCCACTTT CASSQGAYNSPLHF
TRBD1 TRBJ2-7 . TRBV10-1 TGCGCCAGCGGAACAGGGGATGCCTACGAGCAGTACTTC CASGTGDAYEQYF
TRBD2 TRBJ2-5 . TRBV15 TGTGCCACCAGCTACTCCGGGACTACGCAAGAGACCCAGTACTTC CATSYSGTTQETQYF
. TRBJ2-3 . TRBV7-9 TGTGCCAGCAGCTTAGCGGATTCAAGCACAGATACGCAGTATTTT CASSLADSSTDTQYF
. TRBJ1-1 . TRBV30 TGTGCCTGGAGTGTTTACGTCTCTGGGGCTTTCTTT CAWSVYVSGAFF
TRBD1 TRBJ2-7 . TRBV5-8 TGTGCCAGCAGCTTGTGGACAGGGGCCCACGAGCAGTACTTC CASSLWTGAHEQYF
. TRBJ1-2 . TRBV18 TGTGCCAGCTCAGAGACCGATTATGGCTACACCTTC CASSETDYGYTF
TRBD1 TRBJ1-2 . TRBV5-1 TGCGCCAGCAGCTCCGGGACAGTCACTAACTATGGCTACACCTTC CASSSGTVTNYGYTF
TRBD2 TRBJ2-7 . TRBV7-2 TGTGCCAGCAGCCCTAGCGGGATACTCTACGAGCAGTACTTC CASSPSGILYEQYF
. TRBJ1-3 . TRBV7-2 TGTGCCAGCAGCCCGCCCCAAGTAGTCTCTGGAAACACCATATATTTT CASSPPQVVSGNTIYF
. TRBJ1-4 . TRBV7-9 TGTGCCAGCAGCTTAGGTGGCGGGTGGGCAGTTGAAAAACTGTTTTTT CASSLGGGWAVEKLFF
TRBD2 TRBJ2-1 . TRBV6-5 TGTGCCAGCAGTTGGACTAGCGGGGGGGCGGCAAGTGAGCAGTTCTTC CASSWTSGGAASEQFF
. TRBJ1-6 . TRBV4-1 TGCGCCAGCAGCCAAGATTTCGGACAGAATTCACCCCTCCACTTT CASSQDFGQNSPLHF
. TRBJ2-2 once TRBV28 TGTGCCAGCAGGCCCCTCCGGGTCACCAGGGAGCTGTTTTTT CASRPLRVTRELFF
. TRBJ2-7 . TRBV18 TGTGCCAGCTCACCAGGGACAAACTACGAGCAGTACTTC CASSPGTNYEQYF
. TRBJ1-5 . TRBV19 TGTGCCAGTAGTCCCCATCTCTATCTGTCCCAGCATTTT CASSPHLYLSQHF
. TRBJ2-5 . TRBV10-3 TGTGCCATCAGTGATAGAGAGACCCAGTACTTC CAISDRETQYF
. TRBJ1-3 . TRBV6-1 TGTGCCAGCAGTGCGGGGACGGTATCTGGAAACACCATATATTTT CASSAGTVSGNTIYF
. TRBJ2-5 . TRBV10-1 TGCGCCAGCAGCCACGACAGGACTGGGGGAGAGACCCAGTACTTC CASSHDRTGGETQYF
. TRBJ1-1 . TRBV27 TGTGCCAGCTCCCCATCCGGGAGGCTGCCTATGAACACTGAAGCTTTCTTT CASSPSGRLPMNTEAFF
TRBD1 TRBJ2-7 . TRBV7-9 TGTGCCAGCAGCTCCCGGGACAGGGCCTACGAGCAGTACTTC CASSSRDRAYEQYF
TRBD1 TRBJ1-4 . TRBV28 TGTGCCAGCAGAAGGGGACAGGCGTCTAATGAAAAACTGTTTTTT CASRRGQASNEKLFF
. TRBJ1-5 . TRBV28 TGTGCCAGCAGCGGGGACCCGGGTCGCAATCAGCCCCAGCATTTT CASSGDPGRNQPQHF
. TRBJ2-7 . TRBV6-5 TGTGCCAGCAGGTTCAGGGGGGGGAGCTCCTACGAGCAGTACTTC CASRFRGGSSYEQYF